The present T cell receptor (beta chain) was sequenced within a study of Ad26.COV2.S vaccination and SARS-CoV-2 variants. The treatment was: some 19 received Ad26.COV2.S at low or high dose, single or two shots; several received placebo; per-sample allocation not given. Samples were taken on day 63 after the first vaccine or placebo injection. Assay used: immunoSEQ multiplex PCR; TCRdb lists only in-frame clones, some missing. This table holds 500,000 or so clones, approximately 89% found once. The sequence came from a person aged 18-65 years who received the Ad26.COV2.S COVID-19 vaccine or a placebo. The sample was peripheral blood, taken in a trial of Ad26.COV2.S vaccine versus placebo.

CDR3 in DNA: TGTGCCAGCAGTTGGGGTGCAGGTCGCCACGAGCAGTACTTC. It encodes CASSWGAGRHEQYF. This chain links TRBV27 with TRBJ2-7; D unresolved. The V end was cut by 4 bases, the J end by 5 bases, with 15 bases between. Germline values: CDR1 MNHEY, CDR2 SMNVEV (reference sequence). This CDR3 has 14 amino acids.